Each of the 25 T cell receptor beta chains below was sequenced from the same sample in a study of cytotoxic CD8 clonotypes in ibrutinib-treated CLL (dated by TCRdb to the early 2020s). The time point label of this sample denotes: roughly 12 months on ibrutinib. Libraries were constructed by the immunoSEQ multiplex PCR assay. TCRdb carries this immuneACCESS record with in-frame sequences only. Its versions omit some clonotypes, under half of them owing to an unresolved V gene in the studies checked, with the rest unexplained. The sample includes 110,000 to 150,000 clones, with roughly 80% observed a single time. The ten most abundant clones make up less than 30% of the sample. This specimen consisted of PBMCs, obtained after 12 months of ibrutinib treatment. These receptors were obtained from a human donor with chronic lymphocytic leukemia.

A word on this clone: One end of the junction is discordant with germline, which a read error may explain. The J gene is TRBJ1-5, the V gene TRBV7-2; TRBD1 agrees at 7 bases. There are 14 residues in the CDR3. Germline assignment: CDR1 SGHTA and CDR2 FQGNSA. The CDR3 sequence is CASSVEGGNQPQHF. CDR3 DNA: TGTGCCAGCAGCGTCGAAGGGGGCAACCAGCCCCAGCATTTT.

V and J are TRBV19 and TRBJ2-5; the D gene is possibly TRBD2 (6 bases). Germline assignment: CDR1 LNHDA and CDR2 SQIVND (reference sequence). CDR3 size: 15 residues. Trimming took 3 bases from V and 2 from J, leaving 13 bases between them. CDR3 sequence (DNA): TGTGCCAGTAGTATCTACGCCGGGACTCAAGAGACCCAGTACTTC. Encoded protein: CASSIYAGTQETQYF.

This sequence joins TRBV5-4 and TRBJ2-5; perhaps D is TRBD1 or TRBD2 (5 bases each). Looked up from germline, CDR1 is SGHNT and CDR2 is YYREEE (reference sequence). The CDR3 runs 15 residues. V lost 4 bases, J lost 7 bases, and 20 bases lay in between. The CDR3 coding sequence is TGTGCCAGCAGCCACGCCGGGACGGCAGAGGGGACCCAGTACTTC. Protein sequence: CASSHAGTAEGTQYF.

This clone was seen a few times. The rearrangement uses TRBV15 and TRBJ1-1; no definite D call. The CDR3 totals 14 residues. Germline V CDR1 and CDR2: LNHNV, YYDKDF (reference sequence). The V end lost 6 bases, the J end lost 0 bases, and 11 bases lay between the germline ends. For the CDR3, the DNA is TGTGCCACCAGACGGACGGCCATGAACACTGAAGCTTTCTTT. This encodes CATRRTAMNTEAFF.

The rearrangement uses TRBV7-8 and TRBJ2-1; TRBD1 agrees at 9 bases. The J segment lost 7 bases and the V segment lost 8 bases, leaving 6 bases of the junction unmatched. Germline CDR1 reads SGHVS; CDR2 reads FQNEAQ. This CDR3 contains 13 residues. CDR3: CASLQGARNEQFF. CDR3 nucleotide sequence: TGTGCCAGCTTACAGGGGGCGCGGAATGAGCAGTTCTTC.

The gene calls are TRBV12-1 and TRBJ2-7; the table's D gene call, TRBD1, was not cross checked with the DNA. TRBV12-1 is reported as a pseudogene. This CDR3 is built from 13 residues. The CDR3 spells CASRGQVTYEQYF. The CDR3 DNA sequence: TGTGCCAGTCGGGGACAGGTGACCTACGAGCAGTACTTC.

A note on this clone: The sample holds other DNA sequences that translate to the same CDR3. The chain uses TRBV18 and TRBJ1-1; D call uncertain. The germline gives CDR1 KGHSH, CDR2 LQKENI. The CDR3 runs 13 residues. With 3 bases removed from V and 1 base from J, the gap between germline ends came to 6 bases. For the CDR3, the DNA is TGTGCCAGCTCACCTCAAGGGAACACTGAAGCTTTCTTT. This sequence encodes CASSPQGNTEAFF.

CDR3 coding DNA: TGTGCCAGCAGCCCTGGACAGATCACAGATACGCAGTATTTT. Translation gives CASSPGQITDTQYF. The J gene is TRBJ2-3, the V gene TRBV28, with D perhaps TRBD1 (6 bases). Trimming shortened V by 6 bases and J by 2 bases, and 12 bases separated the two germline ends. There are 14 residues in the CDR3. Germline values: CDR1 MDHEN, CDR2 SYDVKM.

The V and J genes are TRBV7-9 and TRBJ2-2, with D perhaps matching TRBD1 (6 bases). The germline V and J ends were trimmed by 1 base and 0 bases, with 12 bases remaining between them. This CDR3 has 17 amino acids. Germline CDR1 SEHNR, CDR2 FQNEAQ (reference sequence). CDR3 in DNA: TGTGCCAGCAGCTTAGGCCCCCAGGGGCCGAACACCGGGGAGCTGTTTTTT. It encodes CASSLGPQGPNTGELFF.

This clone showed up many times. The gene calls are TRBV6-4 and TRBJ1-4, with D tentatively TRBD1 (5 bases). The CDR3 runs 15 residues. CDR1 and CDR2 from the germline V gene are MRHNA and SNTAGT. Trimming removed 3 bases at V and 8 bases at J, with 16 bases between. The CDR3 DNA reads TGTGCCAGCAGTGAGTCGTTGGGGGTAGGAGAAAAACTGTTTTTT. This translates into CASSESLGVGEKLFF.

This clone came up once. The V and J genes are TRBV28 and TRBJ2-7; TRBD1 matches 7 bases. J lost 4 bases, V lost 7 bases, and 10 bases had no gene match. The germline V gene has CDR1 MDHEN and CDR2 SYDVKM. This CDR3 is built from 14 residues. The CDR3 here is CASIPSGQFYEQYF. CDR3 DNA sequence: TGTGCCAGCATCCCCTCGGGACAGTTTTACGAGCAGTACTTC.

The rearrangement links TRBV4-2 to TRBJ1-4, with D maybe TRBD1 (6 bases). Trimming took 3 bases from V and 0 from J, leaving 8 bases between them. The germline gives CDR1 LGHNA, CDR2 YNFKEQ. CDR3 size: 15 residues. The CDR3: CASSQDRATNEKLFF. The CDR3 bases are TGTGCCAGCAGCCAGGACAGAGCAACTAATGAAAAACTGTTTTTT.

This clone occurred once. The gene calls are TRBV6-5 and TRBJ2-7, with 9 positions matching TRBD1. Germline values: CDR1 MNHEY, CDR2 SVGAGI. The CDR3 runs to 15 residues. With V trimmed by 5 bases and J by 5 bases, 10 bases remained unmatched. The CDR3 DNA is TGTGCCAGCAGTGCCGGGACAGGGTGGATGGACGAGCAGTACTTC. Translated: CASSAGTGWMDEQYF.

The chain carries TRBV10-3 and TRBJ2-7; no definite D call. Trimming cost V 4 bases and J 4 bases, with 14 bases left between them. The CDR3 has 14 residues. The germline CDR1 and CDR2 sequences are ENHRY and SYGVKD. CDR3 loop: CAISVAQVGYEQYF. Here the CDR3 DNA reads TGTGCCATCAGTGTAGCCCAGGTGGGGTACGAGCAGTACTTC.

The count of this clone is one. The gene calls are TRBV28 and TRBJ2-3; 8 bases map to TRBD2. The CDR3 is 15 amino acids. The germline V gene encodes CDR1 MDHEN and CDR2 SYDVKM. Losses at the gene ends were 1 base for V and 2 bases for J; bases not matched to a gene: 2. Here the CDR3 reads CASSLLREATDTQYF. The CDR3 coding sequence is TGTGCCAGCAGTTTATTGCGGGAGGCCACAGATACGCAGTATTTT.

This clone occurred once. The genes are TRBV29-1 and TRBJ1-1; tentative D call: TRBD1 (6 bases). V lost 4 bases, J lost 0 bases, and 15 bases lay in between. Germline CDR1 is SQVTM and CDR2 is ANQGSEA. The CDR3 extends over 15 amino acids. The CDR3 bases are TGCAGCGTTGGGGGTGGGGACACCATGAACACTGAAGCTTTCTTT. Amino acids: CSVGGGDTMNTEAFF.

This clone was seen more than once but under ten times. CDR3 loop: CATNFGGRETQYF. The CDR3 DNA reads TGTGCCACCAATTTCGGGGGTCGCGAGACCCAGTACTTC. The chain employs TRBV5-6 and TRBJ2-5, with D tentatively TRBD2 (6 bases). This CDR3 comprises 13 residues. V shed 9 bases and J shed 5 bases, with 17 bases lying between them. Looked up from germline, CDR1 is SGHDT and CDR2 is YYEEEE. Variable domain in full (rest from reference TRBV5-6 and TRBJ2-5): DAGVTQSPTHLIKTRGQQVTLRCSPKSGHDTVSWYQQALGQGPQFIFQYYEEEERQRGNFPDRFSGHQFPNYSSELNVNALLLGDSALYLCATNFGGRETQYFGPGTRLLVL.

The table lists this clone with a few counts. This chain connects TRBV5-1 to TRBJ1-6; 9 bases are a match to TRBD1. This CDR3 has 15 residues. The J segment lost 12 bases and the V segment lost 3 bases, leaving 10 bases of the junction unmatched. CDR1 is SGHRS and CDR2 is YFSETQ in the germline V gene. CDR3: CASSSGTGYIEPLHF. Here the CDR3 DNA reads TGCGCCAGCAGCTCCGGGACAGGGTATATCGAACCCCTCCACTTT.

The chain combines TRBV12-5 with TRBJ2-7, with 8 nucleotides matching TRBD1. Germline V gene sequence: CDR1 LGHNT, CDR2 FRNRAP. CDR3 length equals 14 residues. Germline trimming cut 1 base from V and 6 bases from J; bases unmatched to any gene: 5. The CDR3 protein is CASGLGTGFGEQYF. In DNA form, the CDR3 reads TGTGCTAGTGGTTTGGGGACAGGGTTTGGCGAGCAGTACTTC. Looking up the rest from reference TRBV12-5 and TRBJ2-7 gives the full variable domain: DARVTQTPRHKVTEMGQEVTMRCQPILGHNTVFWYRQTMMQGLELLAYFRNRAPLDDSGMPKDRFSAEMPDATLATLKIQPSEPRDSAVYFCASGLGTGFGEQYFGPGTRLTVT.

CDR3 loop: CASMSAGTNQPQHF. The CDR3 DNA reads TGTGCCAGCATGAGTGCAGGAACTAATCAGCCCCAGCATTTT. V usage is TRBV6-5 and J usage is TRBJ1-5; D not resolved. The CDR3 has 14 residues. The V end lost 7 bases, the J end lost 4 bases, and 14 bases lay between the germline ends. Germline CDR1 and CDR2: MNHEY and SVGAGI.

V and J are TRBV7-9 and TRBJ1-1, with a weak D call TRBD1 (5 bases). Germline lookup yields CDR1 SEHNR and CDR2 FQNEAQ (reference sequence). The CDR3 is 14 amino acids. V shed 2 bases and J shed 4 bases, with 11 bases lying between them. CDR3 sequence: CASSLQGFGTEAFF. The CDR3 DNA follows: TGTGCCAGCAGCTTACAGGGATTTGGCACTGAAGCTTTCTTT.

The genes are TRBV28 and TRBJ1-4, with 12 bases fitting TRBD1. The CDR3 is made up of 18 amino acids. V gave up 1 base and J gave up 3 bases; unmatched junction bases: 6. The germline V gene encodes CDR1 MDHEN and CDR2 SYDVKM. The CDR3 DNA sequence: TGTGCCAGCAGTTTATTATTGGGACAGGGGGCTGCTAATGAAAAACTGTTTTTT. The encoded protein is CASSLLLGQGAANEKLFF.

Worth noting for this clone: At one boundary the junction diverges from the germline segment, which might be a read error. The chain recombines TRBV25-1 with TRBJ2-5, with D perhaps TRBD1 or TRBD2 (5 bases each). Germline V gives CDR1 MGHDK, CDR2 SYGVNS. The CDR3 covers 15 residues. The CDR3 region is CASSEFLGDQETQYF. DNA for the CDR3: TGTGCCAGCAGTGAATTTTTGGGGGACCAGGAGACCCAGTACTTC.

This chain joins TRBV11-2 and TRBJ2-7; D is ambiguous. Trimming shortened V by 2 bases and J by 4 bases, and 21 bases separated the two germline ends. Germline V lookup: CDR1 SGHAT, CDR2 FQNNGV. This CDR3 contains 17 residues. As DNA, the CDR3 is TGTGCCAGCAGCTTAAAGAGGCAGTCGTTTATTGGATACGAGCAGTACTTC. It encodes CASSLKRQSFIGYEQYF.

The rearrangement joins TRBV21-1 to TRBJ2-7. TRBV21-1 is deemed a pseudogene. There are 11 residues in the CDR3. The CDR3 loop is CASSENYEQYF. The CDR3 DNA reads TGTGCCAGCAGCGAAAACTACGAGCAGTACTTC.